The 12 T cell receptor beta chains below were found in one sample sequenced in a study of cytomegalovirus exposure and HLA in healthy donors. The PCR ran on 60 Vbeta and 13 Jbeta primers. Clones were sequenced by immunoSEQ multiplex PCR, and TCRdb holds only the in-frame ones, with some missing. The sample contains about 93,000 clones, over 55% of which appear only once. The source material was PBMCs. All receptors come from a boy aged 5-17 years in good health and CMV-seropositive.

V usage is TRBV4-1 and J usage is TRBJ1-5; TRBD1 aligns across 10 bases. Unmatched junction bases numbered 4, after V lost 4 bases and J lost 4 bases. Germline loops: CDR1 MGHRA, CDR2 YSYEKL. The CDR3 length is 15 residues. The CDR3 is CASSPRDRGNQPQHF. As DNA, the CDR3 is TGCGCCAGCAGCCCACGGGACAGGGGAAATCAGCCCCAGCATTTT.

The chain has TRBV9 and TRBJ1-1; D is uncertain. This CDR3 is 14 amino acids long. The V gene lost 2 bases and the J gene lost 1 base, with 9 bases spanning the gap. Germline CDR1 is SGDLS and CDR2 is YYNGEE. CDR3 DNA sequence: TGTGCCAGCAGCGTGAGTTCCAAGAACACTGAAGCTTTCTTT. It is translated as CASSVSSKNTEAFF.

The CDR3 loop reads CASTGGAGETQYF. For the CDR3, the DNA is TGTGCCAGCACGGGGGGTGCGGGAGAGACCCAGTACTTC. This rearrangement joins TRBV2 to TRBJ2-5; 7 bases align to TRBD2. The germline gives CDR1 SNHLY, CDR2 FYNNEI. After removal of 7 bases from V and 4 bases from J, the junction contained 6 bases not matched to a gene. The CDR3 consists of 13 residues.

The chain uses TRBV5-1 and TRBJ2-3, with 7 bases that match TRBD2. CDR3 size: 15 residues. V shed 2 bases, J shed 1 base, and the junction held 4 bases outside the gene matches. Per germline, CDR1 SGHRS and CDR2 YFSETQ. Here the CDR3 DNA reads TGCGCCAGCAGCTTTAGGGGAGGGGGCACAGATACGCAGTATTTT. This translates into CASSFRGGGTDTQYF.

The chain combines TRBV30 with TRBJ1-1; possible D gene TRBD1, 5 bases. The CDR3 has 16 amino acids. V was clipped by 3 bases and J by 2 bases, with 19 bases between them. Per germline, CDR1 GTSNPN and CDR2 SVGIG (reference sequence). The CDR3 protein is CAWSPLQRQLNTEAFF. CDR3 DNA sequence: TGTGCCTGGAGCCCCTTACAAAGACAGCTTAACACTGAAGCTTTCTTT.

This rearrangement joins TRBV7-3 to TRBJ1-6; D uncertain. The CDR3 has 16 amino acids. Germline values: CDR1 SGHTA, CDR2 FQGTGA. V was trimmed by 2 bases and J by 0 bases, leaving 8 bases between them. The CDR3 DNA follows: TGTGCCAGCAGCTTATTATGGAGCTCCTATAATTCACCCCTCCACTTT. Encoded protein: CASSLLWSSYNSPLHF. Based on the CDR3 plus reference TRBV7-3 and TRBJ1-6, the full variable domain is GAGVSQTPSNKVTEKGKYVELRCDPISGHTALYWYRQSLGQGPEFLIYFQGTGAADDSGLPNDRFFAVRPEGSVSTLKIQRTERGDSAVYLCASSLLWSSYNSPLHFGNGTRLTVT.

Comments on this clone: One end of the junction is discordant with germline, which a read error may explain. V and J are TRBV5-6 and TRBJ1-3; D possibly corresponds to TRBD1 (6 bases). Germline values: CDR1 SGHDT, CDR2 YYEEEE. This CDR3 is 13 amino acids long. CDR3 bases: TGTGCCAGCGGCTTGGGGGGACATGACACCATATATTTT. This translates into CASGLGGHDTIYF.

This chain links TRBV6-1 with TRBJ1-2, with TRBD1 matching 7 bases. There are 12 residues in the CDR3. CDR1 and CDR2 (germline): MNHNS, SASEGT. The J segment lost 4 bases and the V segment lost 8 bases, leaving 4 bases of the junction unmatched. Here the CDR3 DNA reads TGTGCCAGCTCAAGGGGGCCCTATGGCTACACCTTC. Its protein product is CASSRGPYGYTF.

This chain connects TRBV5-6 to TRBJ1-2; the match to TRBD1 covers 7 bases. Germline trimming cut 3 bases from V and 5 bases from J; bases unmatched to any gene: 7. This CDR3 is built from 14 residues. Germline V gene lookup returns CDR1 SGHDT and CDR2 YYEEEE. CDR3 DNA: TGTGCCAGCAGCTGGGAAGGACAGGTTTATGGCTACACCTTC. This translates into CASSWEGQVYGYTF.

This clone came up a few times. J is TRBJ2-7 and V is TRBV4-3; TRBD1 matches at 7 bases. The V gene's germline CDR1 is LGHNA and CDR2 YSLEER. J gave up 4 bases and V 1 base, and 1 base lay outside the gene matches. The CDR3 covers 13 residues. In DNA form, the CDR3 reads TGCGCCAGCAGCCAAGCCAGGGGGTACGAGCAGTACTTC. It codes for CASSQARGYEQYF.

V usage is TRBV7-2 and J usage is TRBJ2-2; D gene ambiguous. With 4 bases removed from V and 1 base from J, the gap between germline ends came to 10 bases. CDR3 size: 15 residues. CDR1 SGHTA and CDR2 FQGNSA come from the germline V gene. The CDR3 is CASSYVSGNTGELFF. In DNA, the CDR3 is TGTGCCAGCAGCTACGTTTCGGGGAACACCGGGGAGCTGTTTTTT.

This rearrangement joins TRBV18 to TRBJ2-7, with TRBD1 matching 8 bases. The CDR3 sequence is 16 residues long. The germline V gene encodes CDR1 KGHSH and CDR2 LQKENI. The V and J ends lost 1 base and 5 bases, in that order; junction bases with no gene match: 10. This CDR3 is CASSPRSPGGNNEQYF. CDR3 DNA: TGTGCCAGCTCACCACGTTCCCCAGGGGGCAACAACGAGCAGTACTTC.